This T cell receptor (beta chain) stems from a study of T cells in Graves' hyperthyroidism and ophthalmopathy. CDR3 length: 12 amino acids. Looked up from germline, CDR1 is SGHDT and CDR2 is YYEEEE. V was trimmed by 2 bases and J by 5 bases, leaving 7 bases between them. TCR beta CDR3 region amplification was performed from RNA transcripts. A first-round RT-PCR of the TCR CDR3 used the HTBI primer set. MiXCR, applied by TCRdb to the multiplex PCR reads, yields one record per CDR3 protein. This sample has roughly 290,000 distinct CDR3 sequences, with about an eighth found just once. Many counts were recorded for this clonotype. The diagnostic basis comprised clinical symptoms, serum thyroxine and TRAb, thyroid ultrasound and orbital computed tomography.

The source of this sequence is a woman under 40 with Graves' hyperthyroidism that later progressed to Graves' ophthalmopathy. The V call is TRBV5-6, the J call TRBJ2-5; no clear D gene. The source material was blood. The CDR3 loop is CASSLSDETQYF. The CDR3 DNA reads TGTGCCAGCAGCTTAAGCGACGAGACCCAGTACTTC.